These 22 T cell receptor beta chains were sequenced from one sample in a study of shared clonotypes between healthy human individuals. The data were produced by immunoSEQ multiplex PCR, yet TCRdb's version contains in-frame clones alone and is incomplete. The sample includes millions of clones, over 85% seen only once; the top ten take around 0.4%. The source material was naive CD4+ T cells from PBMCs. Subset noted: CD45RA+ positively selected. The receptors come from a man younger than 35 in good health. Some clones in this sample may be carry-over from other donors' samples.

The chain joins TRBV9 to TRBJ2-7; 8 positions match TRBD1. Losses at the gene ends were 0 bases for V and 3 bases for J; bases not matched to a gene: 2. Germline CDR1 reads SGDLS; CDR2 reads YYNGEE. The CDR3 covers 14 residues. The DNA for the CDR3 is TGTGCCAGCAGCGTAGGGGACAGGATCTACGAGCAGTACTTC. It translates to CASSVGDRIYEQYF.

The chain employs TRBV10-3 and TRBJ2-3; a possible D gene is TRBD2 (5 bases). V lost 5 bases to trimming and J lost 0 bases, with 15 bases between them. Germline values: CDR1 ENHRY, CDR2 SYGVKD. This CDR3 is built from 16 residues. CDR3 coding DNA: TGTGCCATCAGTCGGACTTCGAGGACTAGCACAGATACGCAGTATTTT. Translation gives CAISRTSRTSTDTQYF.

The chain links TRBV6-4 to TRBJ2-1; the D gene is possibly TRBD1 (6 bases). Germline V gene lookup returns CDR1 MRHNA and CDR2 SNTAGT. CDR3 size: 13 residues. With 2 bases removed from V and 12 bases from J, the gap between germline ends came to 14 bases. The CDR3 loop is CASSDQQGIGQFF. The CDR3, as DNA: TGTGCCAGCAGTGACCAGCAGGGGATTGGGCAGTTCTTC.

The chain combines TRBV6-1 with TRBJ2-7, with no clear D. This CDR3 has 13 residues. V lost 5 bases to trimming and J lost 0 bases, with 8 bases between them. The germline gives CDR1 MNHNS, CDR2 SASEGT. The CDR3 reads CASSTGLSYEQYF. The CDR3 nucleotides are TGTGCCAGCAGTACTGGCCTCTCCTACGAGCAGTACTTC.

This sequence joins TRBV6-5 and TRBJ1-2, with 8 bases that match TRBD1. The trim removed 2 bases at V and 5 bases at J, leaving 7 bases unmatched. The germline CDR1 and CDR2 sequences are MNHEY and SVGAGI. This CDR3 has 15 amino acids. The CDR3 loop is CASSYTGQGIYGYTF. For the CDR3, the DNA is TGTGCCAGCAGTTACACTGGACAGGGTATTTATGGCTACACCTTC.

The chain combines TRBV7-2 with TRBJ2-7; 11 nucleotides line up with TRBD2. The CDR3 runs to 15 residues. Trimming at V came to 5 bases and at J to 6 bases, leaving 9 bases not matched to a gene. Germline V lookup: CDR1 SGHTA, CDR2 FQGNSA. CDR3 DNA: TGTGCCAGCAGCACTGGTAGCGGGGGGGGCGGCGAGCAGTACTTC. Residues: CASSTGSGGGGEQYF.

The chain links TRBV5-1 to TRBJ2-1, with D unclear. The CDR3 sequence is 12 residues long. Germline CDR1 SGHRS, CDR2 YFSETQ. Trimming took off 1 base at V and 9 bases at J, with 8 bases between the two ends. This chain's CDR3 is CASSLRAAEQFF. CDR3 sequence (DNA): TGCGCCAGCAGCTTGCGAGCTGCTGAGCAGTTCTTC. Using reference TRBV5-1 and TRBJ2-1 for the parts outside the CDR3, the full variable domain is KAGVTQTPRYLIKTRGQQVTLSCSPISGHRSVSWYQQTPGQGLQFLFEYFSETQRNKGNFPGRFSGRQFSNSRSEMNVSTLELGDSALYLCASSLRAAEQFFGPGTRLTVL.

V is TRBV19 and J is TRBJ1-1, with D unresolved. V was pared by 7 bases and J by 3 bases, with 24 bases between. CDR1 is LNHDA, CDR2 SQIVND, per germline (reference sequence). The CDR3 loop spans 17 amino acids. The CDR3 loop is CASTYSVRYRLDTEAFF. CDR3 nucleotide sequence: TGTGCCAGTACGTATTCAGTCCGATATCGCTTGGACACTGAAGCTTTCTTT.

The chain is built from TRBV2 and TRBJ2-5; D may be TRBD1 or TRBD2 (5 bases each). Deletions cut 5 bases from V and 5 bases from J, with 12 bases between. Germline V gene data show CDR1 as SNHLY and CDR2 as FYNNEI. The CDR3 has 13 residues. The CDR3 DNA reads TGTGCCAGCAGTACACGGTGGGGGGAGACCCAGTACTTC. Residues: CASSTRWGETQYF. Looking up the rest from reference TRBV2 and TRBJ2-5 gives the full variable domain: EPEVTQTPSHQVTQMGQEVILRCVPISNHLYFYWYRQILGQKVEFLVSFYNNEISEKSEIFDDQFSVERPDGSNFTLKIRSTKLEDSAMYFCASSTRWGETQYFGPGTRLLVL.

In this sample, this clone turned up once. The V call is TRBV28, the J call TRBJ2-7, with D perhaps matching TRBD1 (5 bases). The length of the CDR3 is 16 residues. V was pared by 6 bases and J by 5 bases, with 23 bases between. The germline V gene encodes CDR1 MDHEN and CDR2 SYDVKM. CDR3 DNA sequence: TGTGCCAGCAGCACAGGTGGTACACCCTCCAGGGACGAGCAGTACTTC. It yields the protein CASSTGGTPSRDEQYF.

V is TRBV28 and J is TRBJ1-1, with D unclear. V lost 2 bases and J 3 bases, leaving 7 bases between the germline ends. The CDR3 totals 13 residues. The germline V gene has CDR1 MDHEN and CDR2 SYDVKM. The CDR3 loop is CASSLISHTEAFF. CDR3 DNA: TGTGCCAGCAGTTTAATTTCTCACACTGAAGCTTTCTTT.

The gene calls are TRBV11-2 and TRBJ2-5, with D perhaps matching TRBD2 (6 bases). Germline loops: CDR1 SGHAT, CDR2 FQNNGV. The V and J ends lost 2 bases and 3 bases respectively, with 19 bases between them. The CDR3 length is 17 residues. In nucleotides, the CDR3 is TGTGCCAGCAGCTTAAGGGCCGGGGGTCGTCCCAAAGAGACCCAGTACTTC. Residues: CASSLRAGGRPKETQYF.

The CDR3 region is CASRVAGLDEQYF. For the CDR3, the DNA is TGTGCCAGCAGGGTAGCAGGGTTGGACGAGCAGTACTTC. The rearrangement links TRBV11-2 to TRBJ2-7, with D possibly being TRBD1 (5 bases). Germline values: CDR1 SGHAT, CDR2 FQNNGV. Trimming shortened V by 6 bases and J by 5 bases, and 14 bases separated the two germline ends. The CDR3 covers 13 residues.

The chain couples TRBV2 to TRBJ1-1; D not certain. The CDR3 sequence is 13 residues long. V was cut by 4 bases and J by 1 base, with 7 bases left in between. The V gene's germline CDR1 is SNHLY and CDR2 FYNNEI. The CDR3, as DNA: TGTGCCAGCAGTGCAGCACAGAACACTGAAGCTTTCTTT. It encodes CASSAAQNTEAFF.

The chain combines TRBV2 with TRBJ1-1; no clear D gene. Per germline, CDR1 SNHLY and CDR2 FYNNEI. The CDR3 has 13 amino acids. V lost 9 bases and J lost 1, with 12 bases in between. The CDR3 reads CARAGIRNTEAFF. The CDR3 DNA is TGTGCCAGGGCCGGGATCAGGAACACTGAAGCTTTCTTT.

The chain carries TRBV11-2 and TRBJ2-5; D is uncertain. Germline V gene sequence: CDR1 SGHAT, CDR2 FQNNGV. CDR3 length: 15 residues. V was trimmed by 1 base and J by 0 bases, leaving 9 bases between them. CDR3 nucleotide sequence: TGTGCCAGCAGCTTAGGGGCCCCTCACCAAGAGACCCAGTACTTC. Protein sequence: CASSLGAPHQETQYF.

The V and J genes are TRBV5-6 and TRBJ2-7; the match to TRBD1 covers 7 bases. Germline CDR1 SGHDT, CDR2 YYEEEE. The CDR3 has 15 amino acids. The J segment lost 2 bases and the V segment lost 0 bases, leaving 5 bases of the junction unmatched. The CDR3 sequence: CASSLVGQTPYEQYF. In DNA, the CDR3 is TGTGCCAGCAGCTTGGTGGGACAGACACCCTACGAGCAGTACTTC.

This clone was detected only once. The chain recombines TRBV28 with TRBJ2-7, with D possibly being TRBD1 or TRBD2 (5 bases each). Deletions cut 3 bases from V and 4 bases from J, with 16 bases between. Germline assignment: CDR1 MDHEN and CDR2 SYDVKM. This CDR3 spans 15 amino acids. The CDR3 coding sequence is TGTGCCAGCAGTTTCGGGGCTAGGAACGGATACGAGCAGTACTTC. Translating it yields CASSFGARNGYEQYF.

The V gene is TRBV5-1, the J gene TRBJ2-4, with no clear D. The CDR3 extends over 13 amino acids. Trimming shortened V by 7 bases and J by 6 bases, and 14 bases separated the two germline ends. CDR1 is SGHRS and CDR2 is YFSETQ in the germline V gene. CDR3 residues: CASAEGPRNIQYF. CDR3 nucleotides: TGCGCCAGCGCGGAAGGGCCCAGAAACATTCAGTACTTC.

This clone came up once. The CDR3 nucleotides are TGTGCCAGCAGGATGGGGGGTGACAGGGGTGAAGCTTTCTTT. This translates into CASRMGGDRGEAFF. The chain uses TRBV6-1 and TRBJ1-1, with 8 bases matching TRBD1. This CDR3 region has 14 residues. V was pared by 6 bases and J by 7 bases, with 10 bases of the junction left unmatched. Germline V lookup: CDR1 MNHNS, CDR2 SASEGT.

This chain links TRBV25-1 with TRBJ2-2; D is ambiguous. The CDR3 extends over 14 amino acids. V lost 3 bases and J lost 4, with 9 bases in between. Germline-derived CDR1 and CDR2 are MGHDK and SYGVNS. The CDR3 DNA follows: TGTGCCAGCAGTGAGGCCACCTTCACCGGGGAGCTGTTTTTT. Translation: CASSEATFTGELFF.

V usage is TRBV7-2 and J usage is TRBJ2-2, with 9 nucleotides matching TRBD2. The CDR3 is 14 residues long. V lost 1 base and J lost 6; bases outside the gene matches: 0. Germline CDR1 SGHTA, CDR2 FQGNSA. Here the CDR3 DNA reads TGTGCCAGCAGCTTAGGGACTAGCGCCGGGGAGCTGTTTTTT. It encodes CASSLGTSAGELFF.